Listed here is a single T cell receptor (beta chain). As yet, its antigen is unknown. Unsorted whole blood supplied the RNA, and germline DNA was extracted too. Synthesis of TCR beta cDNA was carried out from around 500 ng total RNA with a constant-region primer. A slightly modified ARM-PCR protocol with three nested multiplex PCR rounds produced these TCR beta libraries. TRBV1-TRBV30 forward primers and a C-beta reverse primer were used in the first two PCR rounds, which each ran for 9 to 10 cycles. TCRdb reanalysed the multiplex PCR reads using MiXCR and keeps one entry per CDR3 protein. The sample yields about 210,000 distinct CDR3 sequences, around 60% seen once. CDR1 and CDR2 (germline): SQVTM, ANQGSEA. Trimming took 4 bases from V and 2 from J, leaving 19 bases between them. The CDR3 contains 16 residues. The sample is drawn from a study of tumor-infiltrating lymphocytes in primary liver carcinoma. For the study at large: Lesions, classed as T1-T3 N0M0, spanned roughly 4.2 to 10 cm across.

Whole-study findings and limits: Pairs comparing tumor with adjacent tissue or blood overlapped less than pairs drawn from tumor regions. Tumors reached a significantly greater top-250-clone fraction than blood did (p = 0.039).

This sequence joins TRBV29-1 and TRBJ2-3; D is uncertain. The TCR was taken from a woman aged 55-70 years with primary liver carcinoma and hepatitis B virus infection. The sample was peripheral blood. The CDR3 nucleotides read TGCAGCGTTGGTATAATCCCTCTAGTAAACACAGATACGCAGTATTTT. It specifies CSVGIIPLVNTDTQYF.